The entry below gives a single T cell receptor (beta chain) sequence along with its context. The antigen is undetermined. The sample comes from a study of T cell repertoires in cytomegalovirus infection. The overall study: CMV infection plus the matching HLA type was flagged by public TCR beta signatures. Study-level results: Carriers of CMV and the relevant HLA type were discriminated by public TCR beta frequency. Dominant in the ex vivo response were TCR beta clonotypes restricted by HLA-C and specific for CMV.

Each CDR3 protein is one row after TCRdb ran MiXCR on the reads. The table records some 400,000 distinct CDR3 sequences, 15% to 20% of them present only once. Germline V gene data show CDR1 as KGHSH and CDR2 as LQKENI. Trimming removed 6 bases at V and 1 base at J, with 15 bases between. The CDR3 spans 15 residues. This receptor was identified in a human donor in good health (CMV status not recorded). Some clones in this sample may be carry-over from other donors' samples. The V call is TRBV18, the J call TRBJ1-1; tentatively, D is TRBD1 (6 bases). Sequenced sample: PBMCs. CDR3 loop: CASSKSGGANTEAFF. CDR3 DNA: TGTGCCAGCTCTAAGAGTGGGGGCGCGAACACTGAAGCTTTCTTT.